Described below is a single T cell receptor beta chain sequence and its context. No antigen is known for it. PCR employed 60 Vbeta and 13 Jbeta primers. The repertoire was sequenced with immunoSEQ multiplex PCR; TCRdb's copy has only in-frame clones and lacks some. This repertoire shows more than 75,000 clones, roughly 72% found once; its top ten account for about 9%. The sample comes from a study of cytomegalovirus exposure and HLA in healthy donors. Study findings and constraints: HLA allele associations emerged for roughly 16,000 TCR beta sequences in a later analysis, at 0.05 false discovery rate. It was reported that the classifier diagnosed cytomegalovirus status with high specificity and sensitivity in both the original and validation cohorts.

V gave up 2 bases and J gave up 10 bases, with 11 bases separating them. This CDR3 is 13 amino acids long. Germline V CDR1 and CDR2: MGHDK, SYGVNS. The V and J genes are TRBV25-1 and TRBJ1-4; D remains ambiguous. The sequencing sample was made of PBMCs. This sequence originates from a man between 40 and 49 years old in good health and CMV-seropositive. The CDR3 here is CASSEPQARKLFF. CDR3 bases: TGTGCCAGCAGTGAACCCCAAGCTCGAAAACTGTTTTTT.